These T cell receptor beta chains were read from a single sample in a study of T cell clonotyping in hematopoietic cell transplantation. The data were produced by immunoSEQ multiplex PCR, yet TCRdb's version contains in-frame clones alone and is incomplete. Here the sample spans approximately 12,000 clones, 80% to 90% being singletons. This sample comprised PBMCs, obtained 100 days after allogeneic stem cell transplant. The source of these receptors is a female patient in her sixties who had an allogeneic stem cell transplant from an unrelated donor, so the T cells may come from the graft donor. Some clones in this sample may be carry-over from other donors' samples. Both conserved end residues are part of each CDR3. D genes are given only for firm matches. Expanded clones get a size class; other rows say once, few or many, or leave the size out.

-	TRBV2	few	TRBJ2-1	CASSGTYNEQFF	TGTGCCAGCAGTGGGACGTACAATGAGCAGTTCTTC
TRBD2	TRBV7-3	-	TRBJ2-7	CASSDGLAASYEQYF	TGTGCCAGCAGCGACGGACTAGCGGCCTCCTACGAGCAGTACTTC
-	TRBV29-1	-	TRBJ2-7	CSVGEGYEQYF	TGCAGCGTCGGCGAGGGTTACGAGCAGTACTTC
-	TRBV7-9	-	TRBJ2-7	CASRPRTASYEQYF	TGTGCCAGCAGGCCCAGGACAGCGTCCTACGAGCAGTACTTC
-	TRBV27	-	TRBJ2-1	CASSFGNEQFF	TGTGCCAGCAGTTTCGGAAATGAGCAGTTCTTC
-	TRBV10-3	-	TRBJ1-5	CAISLEGYNQPQHF	TGTGCCATCAGTCTTGAGGGTTATAATCAGCCCCAGCATTTT
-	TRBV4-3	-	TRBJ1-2	CASSQGQGRRANYGYTF	TGCGCCAGCAGCCAAGGCCAGGGGCGCCGAGCTAACTATGGCTACACCTTC
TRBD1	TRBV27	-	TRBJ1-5	CASTSGQGIGQPQHF	TGTGCCAGCACGTCGGGACAGGGGATCGGGCAGCCCCAGCATTTT
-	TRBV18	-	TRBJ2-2	CASSPSSQGTNTGELFF	TGTGCCAGCTCACCATCCAGTCAGGGAACGAACACCGGGGAGCTGTTTTTT
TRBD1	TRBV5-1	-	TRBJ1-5	CASSYGTGNQPQHF	TGCGCCAGCAGCTACGGGACAGGGAATCAGCCCCAGCATTTT
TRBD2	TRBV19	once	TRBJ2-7	CASSIGTSYEQYF	TGTGCCAGTAGTATCGGGACTAGCTACGAGCAGTACTTC
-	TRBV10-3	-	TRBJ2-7	CAISESGQGEQYF	TGTGCCATCAGTGAGTCGGGGCAGGGGGAGCAGTACTTC
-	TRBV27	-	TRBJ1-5	CASTSFEGGYSNQPQHF	TGTGCCAGCACCTCCTTTGAGGGGGGTTATAGCAATCAGCCCCAGCATTTT
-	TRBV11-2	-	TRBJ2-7	CASSPTASYEQYF	TGTGCCAGCAGTCCTACCGCTTCCTACGAGCAGTACTTC
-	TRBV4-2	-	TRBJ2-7	CASSQVMGIEQYF	TGTGCCAGCAGCCAAGTTATGGGAATCGAGCAGTACTTC
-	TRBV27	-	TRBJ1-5	CASSPRGQPQHF	TGTGCCAGCAGCCCGCGGGGTCAGCCCCAGCATTTT
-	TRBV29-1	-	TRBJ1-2	CSVSWTTDGYTF	TGCAGCGTTTCCTGGACCACAGATGGCTACACCTTC
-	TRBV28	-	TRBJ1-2	CASSLRNRDYGYTF	TGTGCCAGCAGTTTAAGGAACAGAGACTATGGCTACACCTTC
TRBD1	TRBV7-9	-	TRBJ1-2	CAGTGDPNYGYTF	TGTGCCGGGACAGGGGATCCTAACTATGGCTACACCTTC
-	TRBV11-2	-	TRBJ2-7	CASSLDLGDSYEQYF	TGTGCCAGCAGCTTAGATTTGGGGGACTCCTACGAGCAGTACTTC
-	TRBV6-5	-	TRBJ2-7	CASSYPEQKIF	TGTGCCAGCAGTTACCCAGAACAGAAGATCTTC
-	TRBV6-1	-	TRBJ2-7	CAILKGTTFSYEQYF	TGTGCCATCTTAAAGGGGACAACCTTCTCCTACGAGCAGTACTTC
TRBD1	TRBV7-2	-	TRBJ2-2	CASSPDRGGTGELFF	TGTGCCAGCAGCCCGGACAGGGGAGGGACCGGGGAGCTGTTTTTT
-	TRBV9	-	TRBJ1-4	CASSVPRQTTDEKLFF	TGTGCCAGCAGCGTACCCCGGCAGACCACAGATGAAAAACTGTTTTTT